This is a list of T cell receptor beta chains from one sample in a study of patients and donors after allogeneic stem cell transplantation. One entry per CDR3 protein, called by TCRdb with MiXCR from the RT-PCR reads. The sample holds about 160,000 distinct CDR3 sequences, more than 20% seen once. Sequencing input: blood, either unsorted or a sorted T cell fraction (not recorded which). Receptors originate from a human donor who was either an allogeneic HSCT recipient or a stem cell or donor lymphocyte infusion donor (not recorded which). It is not recorded whose cells these are; they may come from a transplant donor. Both conserved end residues are part of each CDR3. A D gene is named only where the DNA matches it firmly. Size is stated for part of the rows, as once, few or many counts, or as a class when the clone is expanded.

J gene	clone size	V gene	D gene	CDR3 protein	CDR3 DNA
TRBJ1-1	few	TRBV13	NA	CASSPRTWESRTEAFF	TGTGCCAGCAGCCCGAGGACATGGGAGTCTAGAACTGAAGCTTTCTTT
TRBJ1-1	many	TRBV4-3	NA	CASSQDWVPNTEAFF	TGCGCCAGCAGCCAAGACTGGGTTCCGAACACTGAAGCTTTCTTT
TRBJ2-1	NA	TRBV4-2	TRBD2	CASSQAGGPVSSYNEQFF	TGTGCCAGCAGCCAAGCGGGAGGGCCGGTGAGCTCCTACAATGAGCAGTTCTTC
TRBJ2-3	NA	TRBV10-3	NA	CAISRADTDTQYF	TGTGCCATCAGTCGAGCGGACACAGATACGCAGTATTTT
TRBJ2-7	NA	TRBV5-1	NA	CASSSGYELGGNEQYF	TGCGCCAGCAGCAGCGGATATGAACTCGGGGGCAACGAGCAGTACTTC
TRBJ2-3	NA	TRBV5-4	NA	CASSLDSSTDTQYF	TGTGCCAGCAGCTTGGACAGTAGCACAGATACGCAGTATTTT
TRBJ2-3	NA	TRBV9	NA	CASSAPRADTQYF	TGTGCCAGCAGCGCTCCCCGCGCAGATACGCAGTATTTT
TRBJ2-1	few	TRBV20-1	TRBD2	CSAPGLAAYNEQFF	TGCAGTGCCCCGGGACTAGCGGCCTACAATGAGCAGTTCTTC
TRBJ2-7	few	TRBV5-1	NA	CASSLSRSTPISSEQYF	TGCGCCAGCAGCTTGTCCAGGTCCACTCCTATATCCTCCGAGCAGTACTTC
TRBJ2-2	NA	TRBV12-3/TRBV12-4	TRBD2	CASSLSGAGTGELFF	TGTGCCAGCAGTTTAAGCGGGGCGGGCACCGGGGAGCTGTTTTTT
TRBJ2-1	few	TRBV3-1	NA	CASSQRSVNEQFF	TGTGCCAGCAGCCAGAGGTCGGTGAATGAGCAGTTCTTC
TRBJ1-2	NA	TRBV5-5	NA	CASSLQAYGYTF	TGTGCCAGCAGCTTGCAGGCTTATGGCTACACCTTC
TRBJ2-1	NA	TRBV20-1	TRBD2	CSAAPRGTSSYNEQFF	TGCAGTGCGGCACCTCGCGGGACTAGCTCCTACAATGAGCAGTTCTTC
TRBJ2-7	once	TRBV3-1	NA	CASSQSDEQYF	TGTGCCAGCAGCCAAAGCGACGAGCAGTACTTC
TRBJ2-7	NA	TRBV28	TRBD2	CASTYSGREFYEQYF	TGTGCCAGCACCTATAGCGGGAGGGAGTTCTACGAGCAGTACTTC
TRBJ2-7	few	TRBV5-1	NA	CASARHGKGSYEQYF	TGCGCCAGCGCGCGCCACGGGAAAGGAAGTTACGAGCAGTACTTC
TRBJ1-1	NA	TRBV12-3/TRBV12-4	TRBD1	CASSQHGTVNTEAFF	TGTGCCAGCAGCCAGCATGGGACAGTTAACACTGAAGCTTTCTTT
TRBJ1-1	few	TRBV3-1	NA	CASSQEGDEEAFF	TGTGCCAGCAGCCAAGAGGGCGACGAGGAAGCTTTCTTT
TRBJ1-1	NA	TRBV27	NA	CASSLYQVNTEAFF	TGTGCCAGCAGTTTATATCAGGTTAACACTGAAGCTTTCTTT
TRBJ1-4	NA	TRBV4-1	NA	CASSQEGGRDEKLFF	TGCGCCAGCAGCCAAGAAGGGGGACGGGATGAAAAACTGTTTTTT
TRBJ1-5	many	TRBV29-1	NA	CSVAEGASNQPQHF	TGCAGCGTTGCGGAGGGCGCAAGCAATCAGCCCCAGCATTTT
TRBJ2-7	NA	TRBV27	NA	CASSAGDTSYEQYF	TGTGCCAGCAGCGCAGGGGATACATCCTACGAGCAGTACTTC
TRBJ1-5	NA	TRBV20-1	TRBD1	CSASSGTEADQPQHF	TGCAGTGCTAGCTCCGGGACAGAAGCTGATCAGCCCCAGCATTTT